This T cell receptor (beta chain) was retrieved from a study of human thymus T cells. Study conclusions and caveats: Repertoires from thymus and blood appeared to show biased V and J gene usage.

Profiled with immunoSEQ multiplex PCR; TCRdb holds only in-frame clones, not every one. The data show 57,000 or so clones, 90% to 95% seen once. Germline V gene sequence: CDR1 LGHNT, CDR2 FRNRAP. V was clipped by 8 bases and J by 5 bases; unmatched bases: 5. The CDR3 covers 15 residues. Comment on this clone: Its specificity is not known.

Corrective surgery for congenital heart defects was being performed on the healthy Finnish infants who were the donors. Half of the eight donors gave about 0.5-1 mL blood during surgery. Blood DNA came from all available leukocytes, not a fixed cell number. The sample comprised blood. The rearrangement uses TRBV12-5 and TRBJ2-1, with 14 nucleotides matching TRBD2. The receptor was derived from a boy younger than two with a congenital heart defect but otherwise immunologically healthy. The CDR3 sequence: CASPRLAGGHNEQFF. CDR3 DNA: TGTGCTAGTCCCCGACTAGCGGGGGGGCACAATGAGCAGTTCTTC.